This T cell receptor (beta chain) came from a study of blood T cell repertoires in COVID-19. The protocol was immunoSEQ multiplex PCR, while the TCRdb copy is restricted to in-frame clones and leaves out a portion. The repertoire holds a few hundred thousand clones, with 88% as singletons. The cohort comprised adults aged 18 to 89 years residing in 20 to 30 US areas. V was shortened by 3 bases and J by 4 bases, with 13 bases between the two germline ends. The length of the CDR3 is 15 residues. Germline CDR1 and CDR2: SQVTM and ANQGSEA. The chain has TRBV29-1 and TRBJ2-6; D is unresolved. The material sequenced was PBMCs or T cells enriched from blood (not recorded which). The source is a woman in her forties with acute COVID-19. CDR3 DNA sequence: TGCAGCGTTGAGGATCGGGTCCCCGGGGCCAACGTCCTGACTTTC. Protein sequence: CSVEDRVPGANVLTF. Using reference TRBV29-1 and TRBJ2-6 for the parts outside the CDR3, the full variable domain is SAVISQKPSRDICQRGTSLTIQCQVDSQVTMMFWYRQQPGQSLTLIATANQGSEATYESGFVIDKFPISRPNLTFSTLTVSNMSPEDSSIYLCSVEDRVPGANVLTFGAGSRLTVL.